This T cell receptor beta chain appears in the sequencing data of a study of cytomegalovirus exposure and HLA in healthy donors. Whole-study results and caveats: Analyses of presence/absence relied on an assumption of roughly uniform sequencing depth across donors.

About this clone itself: Its antigen is unknown.

PCR used 60 Vbeta primers and 13 Jbeta primers. Data came from immunoSEQ multiplex PCR; TCRdb stores just in-frame clones and leaves some out. The table shows 100,000 to 150,000 clones, with 81% occurring only once. Trimming pared 1 base from V and 0 bases from J, leaving 18 bases between. Germline assignment: CDR1 LNHDA and CDR2 SQIVND (reference sequence). The CDR3 runs 18 residues. This clonotype was obtained from a man younger than 35 in good health and CMV-seropositive. The J gene is TRBJ1-2, the V gene TRBV19, with D uncertain. Material: PBMCs. The CDR3 loop is CASSIGGHPPGPNYGYTF. In nucleotides, the CDR3 is TGTGCCAGTAGTATAGGAGGGCACCCACCTGGACCTAACTATGGCTACACCTTC.